This T cell receptor (beta chain) comes out of a study of blood T cell repertoires in COVID-19. The V end lost 5 bases, the J end lost 0 bases, and 5 bases lay between the germline ends. Germline V gene data show CDR1 as WSHSY and CDR2 as SAAADI. The CDR3 spans 13 residues. This clone has just one count. Sequencing used immunoSEQ multiplex PCR; TCRdb keeps in-frame clones, though not all of them. This sample has around 260,000 clones, with 75% to 90% found just once. Sequenced: peripheral blood. The chain combines TRBV10-2 with TRBJ1-5; D call uncertain. This sequence was found in a man aged 60 to 75 who had recovered from COVID-19. The CDR3 region is CASSQNSNQPQHF. CDR3 coding DNA: TGCGCCAGCAGTCAGAATAGCAATCAGCCCCAGCATTTT.